This T cell receptor (beta chain) was obtained from a study of PD-L1 blockade in urothelial cancer. Study-level background: In 2014 therapy began: atezolizumab 1,200 mg intravenously every 3 weeks. General observations from the study: Pretreatment peripheral blood TCR clonality that fell below the median predicted better survival among the patients studied. In blood at 3 weeks, tumor-associated clones expanded more among patients with durable benefit.

About this clone itself: Its antigen is unknown.

Assay: immunoSEQ multiplex PCR; the TCRdb copy retains only in-frame clones and omits some. Seen here are 35,000 to 40,000 clones, approximately 83% observed once, and the top ten hold roughly 18%. The sample here was PBMCs, taken around atezolizumab (anti-PD-L1) treatment. This clonotype was sampled from a man aged 60 to 69 with urothelial cancer.

This chain's CDR3 is CASRGDNVATNEKLFF. As DNA, the CDR3 is TGTGCCAGCAGGGGGGACAACGTGGCAACTAATGAAAAACTGTTTTTT. The chain employs TRBV2 and TRBJ1-4, with D perhaps TRBD1 (6 bases). The CDR3 totals 16 residues. The germline V gene encodes CDR1 SNHLY and CDR2 FYNNEI. Trimming cost V 6 bases and J 0 bases, with 14 bases left between them.